The TCR beta chain described here comes from a study of radiation and T cells in renal cell carcinoma. On the study more broadly: Nephrectomy followed 15 Gy stereotactic body radiation by 4 weeks. General study findings and limits: Without pretreatment biopsies, baseline tumor clonotype presence was undetermined.

Clones were sequenced by immunoSEQ multiplex PCR, and TCRdb holds only the in-frame ones, with some missing. Found here are more than 150,000 clones, 80% to 90% of them singletons; the top ten hold roughly 13%. CDR1 and CDR2 (germline): SGDLS, YYNGEE. Trimming stripped 0 bases from V and 8 bases from J, with 14 bases between. CDR3 size: 14 residues. This clone was recorded a few times. The antigen is not known. Time point indicated: blood 2 weeks post-SBRT. Described treatment: 15 Gy SBRT to primary tumor, nephrectomy 4 weeks later. The sample in question was blood, obtained from a patient whose treatment included radiotherapy and nephrectomy. The sequence was obtained from a woman between 50 and 59 years old with renal cell carcinoma. The chain recombines TRBV9 with TRBJ1-2, with a tentative D call TRBD1 (5 bases). The CDR3 coding sequence is TGTGCCAGCAGCGTAGCGTTAGGGGCGTGGGGCTACACCTTC. Residues: CASSVALGAWGYTF.